These T cell receptor beta chains were read from a single sample in a study of blood T cells in healthy people across ages. TCRdb reprocessed the 5' RACE reads via MiXCR and lists one record per CDR3 protein. Of 660,000 or so distinct CDR3 sequences listed, roughly 53% are singletons. Source material: blood. Receptor source: a man aged 55 to 69 in good health. CDR3s include the opening cysteine and the closing phenylalanine or tryptophan. The order of the fields is D gene, V gene, J gene, clone size, CDR3 protein, CDR3 DNA. A D gene is named only where the DNA matches it firmly. The listing skips clone size in some rows; elsewhere it reads once, few, many or a size class.

D: TRBD1
V: TRBV29-1
J: TRBJ2-1
size: NA
CDR3: CSKQGTRDNEQFF
DNA: TGCAGCAAACAGGGGACCAGGGACAATGAGCAGTTCTTC

D: NA
V: TRBV28
J: TRBJ2-1
size: NA
CDR3: CASSLLAGNRGEQFF
DNA: TGTGCCAGCAGTTTATTGGCGGGGAATCGGGGTGAGCAGTTCTTC

D: NA
V: TRBV29-1
J: TRBJ1-2
size: few
CDR3: CSADPGSGGYTF
DNA: TGCAGCGCCGACCCGGGGTCTGGAGGCTACACCTTC

D: NA
V: TRBV24-1
J: TRBJ1-6
size: NA
CDR3: CATSETQRSPLHF
DNA: TGTGCCACCAGTGAAACCCAAAGATCACCCCTCCACTTT

D: TRBD1
V: TRBV15
J: TRBJ2-2
size: NA
CDR3: CATNRGFSGELFF
DNA: TGTGCCACCAACAGGGGTTTTTCCGGGGAGCTGTTTTTT

D: NA
V: TRBV5-1
J: TRBJ2-7
size: few
CDR3: CASSLAKGGAEQYF
DNA: TGCGCCAGCAGCTTGGCAAAAGGGGGGGCCGAGCAGTACTTC

D: NA
V: TRBV5-6
J: TRBJ2-1
size: NA
CDR3: CASSFRLGKSYNEQFF
DNA: TGTGCCAGCAGCTTCCGTCTAGGTAAATCCTACAATGAGCAGTTCTTC

D: NA
V: TRBV4-2
J: TRBJ2-1
size: NA
CDR3: CASSQGLTQGSDEQFF
DNA: TGTGCCAGCAGCCAAGGCCTAACACAGGGTTCCGATGAGCAGTTCTTC

D: NA
V: TRBV29-1
J: TRBJ2-3
size: NA
CDR3: CSVPPGLSTDTQYF
DNA: TGCAGCGTACCACCGGGACTTAGCACAGATACGCAGTATTTT

D: NA
V: TRBV7-2
J: TRBJ2-7
size: many
CDR3: CASSLALDSYEQYF
DNA: TGTGCCAGCAGCTTAGCTTTGGACTCCTACGAGCAGTACTTC

D: NA
V: TRBV12-3/TRBV12-4
J: TRBJ1-2
size: many
CDR3: CASSSVANYGYTF
DNA: TGTGCCAGCAGTTCCGTGGCTAACTATGGCTACACCTTC

D: TRBD2
V: TRBV20-1
J: TRBJ2-7
size: NA
CDR3: CSATPASGGAYEQYF
DNA: TGCAGTGCAACGCCGGCTAGCGGGGGGGCCTACGAGCAGTACTTC

D: TRBD1
V: TRBV29-1
J: TRBJ1-4
size: few
CDR3: CSAIIRDRGLSNEKLFF
DNA: TGCAGCGCTATAATTCGGGACAGGGGGCTCTCCAATGAAAAACTGTTTTTT

D: NA
V: TRBV21-1
J: TRBJ2-7
size: NA
CDR3: CASSKRGGGEQYF
DNA: TGTGCCAGCAGCAAGAGAGGGGGCGGGGAGCAGTACTTC

D: NA
V: TRBV7-9
J: TRBJ2-1
size: NA
CDR3: CASSFTGARQGEQFF
DNA: TGTGCCAGCAGCTTCACGGGAGCCCGCCAGGGTGAGCAGTTCTTC

D: TRBD1
V: TRBV29-1
J: TRBJ2-7
size: few
CDR3: CSVEDREGNEQYF
DNA: TGCAGCGTTGAGGACAGGGAAGGGAACGAGCAGTACTTC

D: NA
V: TRBV7-9
J: TRBJ2-5
size: NA
CDR3: CASSRETLQETQYF
DNA: TGTGCCAGCAGCCGAGAGACGCTCCAAGAGACCCAGTACTTC

D: TRBD2
V: TRBV6-1
J: TRBJ2-1
size: NA
CDR3: CASRTQGLAGRSYNEQFF
DNA: TGTGCCAGCAGAACACAGGGACTAGCGGGGAGATCCTACAATGAGCAGTTCTTC

D: NA
V: TRBV21-1
J: TRBJ2-7
size: NA
CDR3: CASSKRRGGDAGSSYEQYF
DNA: TGTGCCAGCAGCAAAAGAAGGGGGGGAGATGCAGGGAGCTCCTACGAGCAGTACTTC

D: NA
V: TRBV5-4
J: TRBJ2-5
size: few
CDR3: CASSFFRGHWQETQYF
DNA: TGTGCCAGCAGCTTTTTTAGAGGACACTGGCAAGAGACCCAGTACTTC

D: NA
V: TRBV10-3
J: TRBJ2-7
size: NA
CDR3: CAISEPGPTAYEQYF
DNA: TGTGCCATCAGTGAGCCGGGACCGACTGCCTACGAGCAGTACTTC

D: TRBD2
V: TRBV3-1
J: TRBJ2-3
size: once
CDR3: CASSQGLAGLDTQYF
DNA: TGTGCCAGCAGCCAAGGACTAGCGGGGTTGGATACGCAGTATTTT

D: TRBD1
V: TRBV6-1
J: TRBJ2-6
size: NA
CDR3: CASSESGTGRTGANVLTF
DNA: TGTGCCAGCAGTGAATCCGGGACAGGACGCACTGGGGCCAACGTCCTGACTTTC

D: TRBD2
V: TRBV7-2
J: TRBJ2-3
size: NA
CDR3: CASSRVGGGSTDTQYF
DNA: TGTGCCAGCAGCCGAGTCGGCGGGGGGAGCACAGATACGCAGTATTTT

D: NA
V: TRBV10-3
J: TRBJ2-3
size: NA
CDR3: CAIMGSSTDTQYF
DNA: TGTGCCATCATGGGCTCCTCCACAGATACGCAGTATTTT

D: NA
V: TRBV5-1
J: TRBJ2-1
size: NA
CDR3: CASSGSGAAYNEQFF
DNA: TGCGCCAGCAGCGGCTCGGGGGCCGCTTATAATGAGCAGTTCTTC

D: NA
V: TRBV6-6
J: TRBJ2-1
size: NA
CDR3: CASSSRSIETGPNEQFF
DNA: TGTGCCAGCAGTTCTCGGAGTATCGAAACTGGACCTAATGAGCAGTTCTTC